This T cell receptor (beta chain) was profiled in a study of Graves' ophthalmopathy and Graves' hyperthyroidism. RNA transcripts served as template for amplifying TCR beta CDR3 sequences. Second-round multiplex PCR came after a first-round RT-PCR that employed HTBI primers. In TCRdb, the multiplex PCR reads were re-called with MiXCR into one record per CDR3 protein. The data contain about 210,000 distinct CDR3 sequences, roughly 27% of them singletons. This clonotype was seen ten or more times. The sample was peripheral blood. The origin of this receptor is a man over 45 with Graves' ophthalmopathy.

CDR3 DNA: TGTGCCAGCAGTTACGGGATCCAAGAGACCCAGTACTTC. Translating it yields CASSYGIQETQYF. The chain has TRBV6-2 or TRBV6-3 and TRBJ2-5, with D unclear. Deletions cut 2 bases from V and 1 base from J, with 5 bases between. CDR3 length: 13 amino acids. From germline, CDR1 is MNHEY and CDR2 SVGEGT.